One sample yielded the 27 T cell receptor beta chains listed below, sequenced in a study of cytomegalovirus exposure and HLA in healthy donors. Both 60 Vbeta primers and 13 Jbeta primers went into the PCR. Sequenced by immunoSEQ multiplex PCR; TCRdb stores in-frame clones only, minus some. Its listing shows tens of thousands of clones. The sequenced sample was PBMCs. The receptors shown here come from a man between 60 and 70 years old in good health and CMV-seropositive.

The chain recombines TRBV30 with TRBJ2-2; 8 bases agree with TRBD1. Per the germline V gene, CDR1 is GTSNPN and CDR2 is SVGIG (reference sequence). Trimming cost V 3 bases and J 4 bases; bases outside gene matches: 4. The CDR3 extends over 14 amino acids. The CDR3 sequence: CAWRVGQGTGELFF. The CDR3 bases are TGTGCCTGGAGGGTCGGACAGGGCACCGGGGAGCTGTTTTTT.

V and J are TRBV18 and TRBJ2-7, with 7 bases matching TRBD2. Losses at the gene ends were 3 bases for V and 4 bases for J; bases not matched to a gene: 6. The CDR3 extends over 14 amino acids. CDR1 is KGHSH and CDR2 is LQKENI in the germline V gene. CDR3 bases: TGTGCCAGCTCACCGACTAGCTTCGAGTACGAGCAGTACTTC. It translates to CASSPTSFEYEQYF.

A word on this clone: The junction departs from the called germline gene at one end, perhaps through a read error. The CDR3 DNA sequence: TGTGCCAGCAGCGTACGGACTAGCGAATATACCGGGGAGCTGCTTTTT. Protein: CASSVRTSEYTGELLF. The chain uses TRBV7-8 and TRBJ2-2; 9 positions match TRBD2. The germline CDR1 and CDR2 sequences are SGHVS and FQNEAQ. This CDR3 is built from 16 residues.

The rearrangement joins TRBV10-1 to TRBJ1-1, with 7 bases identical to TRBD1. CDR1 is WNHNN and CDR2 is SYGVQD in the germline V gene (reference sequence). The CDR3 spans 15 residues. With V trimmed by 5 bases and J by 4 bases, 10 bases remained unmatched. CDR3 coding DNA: TGCGCCAGCAGTCCACGGGAGGGGGCCGGCACTGAAGCTTTCTTT. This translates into CASSPREGAGTEAFF.

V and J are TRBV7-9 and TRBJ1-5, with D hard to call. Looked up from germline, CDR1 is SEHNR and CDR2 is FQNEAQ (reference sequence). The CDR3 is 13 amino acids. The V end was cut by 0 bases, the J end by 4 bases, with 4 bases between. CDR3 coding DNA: TGTGCCAGCAGCTTAGCGCAGAATCAGCCCCAGCATTTT. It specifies CASSLAQNQPQHF.

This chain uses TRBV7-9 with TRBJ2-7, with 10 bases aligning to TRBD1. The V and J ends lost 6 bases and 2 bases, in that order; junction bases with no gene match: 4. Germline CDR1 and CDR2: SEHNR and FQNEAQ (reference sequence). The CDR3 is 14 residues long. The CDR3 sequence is CASRSGQGAYEQYF. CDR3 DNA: TGTGCCAGCAGGTCCGGACAGGGGGCCTACGAGCAGTACTTC.

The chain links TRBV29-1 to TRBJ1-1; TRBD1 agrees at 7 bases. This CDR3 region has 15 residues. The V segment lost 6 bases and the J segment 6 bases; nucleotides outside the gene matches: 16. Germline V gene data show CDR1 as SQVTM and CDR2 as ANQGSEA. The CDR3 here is CSVSGLGGSTAEAFF. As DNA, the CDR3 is TGCAGCGTCAGCGGTCTAGGGGGCTCTACCGCTGAAGCTTTCTTT.

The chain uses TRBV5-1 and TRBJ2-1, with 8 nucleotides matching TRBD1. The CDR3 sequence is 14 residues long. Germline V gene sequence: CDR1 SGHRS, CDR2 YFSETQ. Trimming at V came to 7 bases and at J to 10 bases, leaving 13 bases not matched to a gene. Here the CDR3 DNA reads TGCGCCAGCGGACGACAGGGGTATTGGGGGGAGCAGTTCTTC. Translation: CASGRQGYWGEQFF.

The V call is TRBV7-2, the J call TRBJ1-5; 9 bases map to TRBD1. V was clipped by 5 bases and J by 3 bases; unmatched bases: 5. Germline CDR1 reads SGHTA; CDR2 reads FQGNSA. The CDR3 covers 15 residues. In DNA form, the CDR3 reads TGTGCCAGCAGCCCATGGACAGGGGACAATCAGCCCCAGCATTTT. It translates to CASSPWTGDNQPQHF.

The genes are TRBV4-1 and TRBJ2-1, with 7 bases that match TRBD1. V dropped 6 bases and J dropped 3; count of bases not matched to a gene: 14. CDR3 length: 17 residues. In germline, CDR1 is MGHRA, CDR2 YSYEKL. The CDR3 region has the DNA TGCGCCAGCAGATCGAGGACAGGCTCCGGGGTCTACAATGAGCAGTTCTTC. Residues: CASRSRTGSGVYNEQFF.

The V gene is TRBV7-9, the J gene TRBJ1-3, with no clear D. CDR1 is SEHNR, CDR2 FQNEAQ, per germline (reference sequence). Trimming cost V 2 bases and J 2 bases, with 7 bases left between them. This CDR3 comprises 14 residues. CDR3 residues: CASSLSGAGNTIYF. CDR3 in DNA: TGTGCCAGCAGCTTAAGCGGCGCTGGAAACACCATATATTTT.

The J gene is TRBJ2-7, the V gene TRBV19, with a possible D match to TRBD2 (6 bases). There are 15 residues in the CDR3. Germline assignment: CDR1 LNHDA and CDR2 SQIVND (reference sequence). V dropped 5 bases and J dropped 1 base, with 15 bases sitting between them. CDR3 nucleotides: TGTGCCAGTAGTTCCCGGGGGACCTCATCCTACGAGCAGTACTTC. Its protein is CASSSRGTSSYEQYF.

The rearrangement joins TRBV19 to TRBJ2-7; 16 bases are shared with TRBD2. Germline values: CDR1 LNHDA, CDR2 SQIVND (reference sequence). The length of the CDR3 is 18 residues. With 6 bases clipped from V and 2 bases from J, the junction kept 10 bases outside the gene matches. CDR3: CASRKDGTSGGDTYEQYF. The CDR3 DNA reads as TGTGCCAGTAGGAAGGACGGGACTAGCGGGGGGGACACCTACGAGCAGTACTTC.

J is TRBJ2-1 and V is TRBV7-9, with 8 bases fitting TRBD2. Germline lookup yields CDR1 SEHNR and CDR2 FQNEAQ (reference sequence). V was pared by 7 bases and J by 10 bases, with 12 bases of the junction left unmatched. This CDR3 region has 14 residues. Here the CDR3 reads CASTWDSGAWEQFF. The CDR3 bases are TGTGCCAGCACCTGGGATAGCGGGGCATGGGAGCAGTTCTTC.

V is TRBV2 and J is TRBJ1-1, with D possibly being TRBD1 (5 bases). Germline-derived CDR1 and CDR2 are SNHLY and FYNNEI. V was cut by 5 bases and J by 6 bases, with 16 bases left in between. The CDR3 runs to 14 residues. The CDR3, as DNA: TGTGCCAGCAGTTCTTGGGGCAGCAGAGCTGAAGCTTTCTTT. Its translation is CASSSWGSRAEAFF.

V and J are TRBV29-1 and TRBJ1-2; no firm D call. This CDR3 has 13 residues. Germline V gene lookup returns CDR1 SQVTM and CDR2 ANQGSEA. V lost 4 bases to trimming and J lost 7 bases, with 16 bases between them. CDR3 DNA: TGCAGCGTTGCGAGCCTTACACCAGGTGGCTACACCTTC. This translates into CSVASLTPGGYTF.

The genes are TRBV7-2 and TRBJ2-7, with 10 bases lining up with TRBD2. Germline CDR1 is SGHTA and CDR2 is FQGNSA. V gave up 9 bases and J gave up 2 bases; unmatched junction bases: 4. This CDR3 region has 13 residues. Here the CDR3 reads CASRTSGAYEQYF. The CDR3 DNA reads TGTGCCAGTCGGACTAGCGGAGCCTACGAGCAGTACTTC.

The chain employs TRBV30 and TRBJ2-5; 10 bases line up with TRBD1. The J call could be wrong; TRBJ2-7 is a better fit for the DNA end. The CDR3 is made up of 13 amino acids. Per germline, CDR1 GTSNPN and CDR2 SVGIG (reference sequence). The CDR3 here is CAWSRDRGNEQYF. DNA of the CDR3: TGTGCCTGGAGTCGGGACAGGGGAAACGAGCAGTACTTC.

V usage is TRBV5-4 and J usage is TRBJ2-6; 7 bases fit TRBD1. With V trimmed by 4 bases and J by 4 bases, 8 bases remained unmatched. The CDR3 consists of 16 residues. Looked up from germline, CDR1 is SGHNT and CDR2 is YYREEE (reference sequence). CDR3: CASSVHRGLGANVLTF. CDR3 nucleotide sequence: TGTGCCAGCAGCGTGCACAGGGGTTTGGGGGCCAACGTCCTGACTTTC.

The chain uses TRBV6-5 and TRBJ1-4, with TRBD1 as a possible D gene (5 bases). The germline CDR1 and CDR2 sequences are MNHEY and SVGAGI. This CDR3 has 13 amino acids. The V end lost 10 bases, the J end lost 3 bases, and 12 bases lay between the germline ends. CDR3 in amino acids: CATGGVANEKLFF. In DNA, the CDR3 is TGTGCCACCGGGGGGGTGGCTAATGAAAAACTGTTTTTT.

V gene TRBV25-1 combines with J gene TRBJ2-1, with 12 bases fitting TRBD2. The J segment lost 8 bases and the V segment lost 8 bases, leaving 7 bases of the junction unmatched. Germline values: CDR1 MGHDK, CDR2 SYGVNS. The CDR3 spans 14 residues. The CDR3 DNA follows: TGTGCCAGCGGGGGACTAGCGGGCGGCCATGAGCAGTTCTTC. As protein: CASGGLAGGHEQFF.

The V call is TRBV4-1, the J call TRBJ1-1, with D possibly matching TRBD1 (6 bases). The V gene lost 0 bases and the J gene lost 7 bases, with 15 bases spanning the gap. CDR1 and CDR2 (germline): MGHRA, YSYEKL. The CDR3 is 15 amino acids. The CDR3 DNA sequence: TGCGCCAGCAGCCAAGAAACCAGGGGAGACAATGAAGCTTTCTTT. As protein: CASSQETRGDNEAFF.

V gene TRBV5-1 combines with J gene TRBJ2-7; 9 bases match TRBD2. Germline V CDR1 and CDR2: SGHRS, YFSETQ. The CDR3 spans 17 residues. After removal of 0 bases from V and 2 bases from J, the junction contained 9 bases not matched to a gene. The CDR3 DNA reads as TGCGCCAGCAGCTTGGCCGGAGCAGCGGGAGGAACCTACGAGCAGTACTTC. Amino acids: CASSLAGAAGGTYEQYF.

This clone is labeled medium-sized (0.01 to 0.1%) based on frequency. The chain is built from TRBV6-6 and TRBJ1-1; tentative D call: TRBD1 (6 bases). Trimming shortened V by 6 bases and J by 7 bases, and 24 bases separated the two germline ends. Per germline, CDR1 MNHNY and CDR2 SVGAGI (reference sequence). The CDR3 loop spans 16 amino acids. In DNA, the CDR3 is TGTGCCAGCAGCCGAGGCGGGGGCACGAGGGGGAATGAAGCTTTCTTT. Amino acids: CASSRGGGTRGNEAFF.

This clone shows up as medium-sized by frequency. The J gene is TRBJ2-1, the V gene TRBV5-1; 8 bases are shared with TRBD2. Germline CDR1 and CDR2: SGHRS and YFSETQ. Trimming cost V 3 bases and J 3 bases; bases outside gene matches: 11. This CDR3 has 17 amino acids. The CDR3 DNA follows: TGCGCCAGCAGCTCCTGGGCGGCCAGCGGGGGCTACAATGAGCAGTTCTTC. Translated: CASSSWAASGGYNEQFF.

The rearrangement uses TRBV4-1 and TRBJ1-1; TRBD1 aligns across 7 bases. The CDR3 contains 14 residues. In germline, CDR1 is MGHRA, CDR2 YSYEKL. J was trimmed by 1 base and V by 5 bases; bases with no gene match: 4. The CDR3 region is CASSFRQGNTEAFF. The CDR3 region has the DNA TGCGCCAGCAGCTTCCGACAGGGGAACACTGAAGCTTTCTTT.

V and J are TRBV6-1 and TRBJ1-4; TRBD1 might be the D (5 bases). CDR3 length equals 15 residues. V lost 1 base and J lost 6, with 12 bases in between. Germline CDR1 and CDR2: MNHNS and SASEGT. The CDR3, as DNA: TGTGCCAGCAGTGAAGGGCAGGGAGGGCATGAAAAACTGTTTTTT. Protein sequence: CASSEGQGGHEKLFF.